What follows is one T cell receptor beta chain and its context. Only a few counts were recorded for this clonotype. Its antigen remains undetermined. One base away there is no much larger clone; base qualities are not given. This sample is part of a study of identical twins (dated by TCRdb to the mid-2010s). Some background on the complete study: TCR alpha and beta repertoires from monozygotic twins, unrelated adults of various ages and cord blood were deep-sequenced to test whether fetal clonotypes persist. Replicate twin experiments were performed at different times using different library preparation protocols to rule out contamination.

The library was generated by 5' RACE. TCRdb shows the sequencer as Illumina HiSeq 2000. Template switching added a universal primer binding site, and the final cDNA carried a unique molecular identifier that allowed TCR cDNA molecules to be counted accurately. Specific primers in the conserved constant-segment region were used to synthesize first-strand cDNA for the TCR alpha and beta chains. To control for contamination, each cDNA library was double barcoded with a SMART-Mk sample barcode plus Illumina barcodes. TruSeq adapter sequences, together with Illumina sample barcodes, were added in two successive PCR steps. The Illumina HiSeq platform was used with custom primers to sequence TCR alpha and beta cDNA libraries. The source study handled its data this way. Unique molecular identifiers were extracted from raw reads with MiGEC, and CDR3 positions were determined with MiXCR. For each individual, recombination models were inferred using an EM algorithm with the repgenHMM and IGoR tools. Shared clonotypes were analyzed with the tcR package in R, and sharing was normalized by the product of cloneset sizes. To study raw recombination free of thymic and clonal selection effects, out-of-frame nonproductive sequences were analyzed. TCRdb trimmed the raw reads at Q25, called clones with MiXCR and kept productive beta chains. All rows with the same CDR3 protein become a single entry with the most common DNA and genes. TCRdb's processing, not the authors' own work, is the source of the V and J calls. In this sample the table shows 1.5 million to 2 million distinct CDR3 sequences, roughly 35% of which occur a single time. Under 0.35% of the sample is taken by the ten largest.

The full study reports these points: In monozygotic twins, out-of-frame TCR alpha sharing was systematically underestimated by recombination models, although the models agreed with sharing between unrelated individuals. Zero-insertion analyses could be partly confounded by invariant T cells such as MAIT and iNKT, though diverse VJ usage argued against such confounding for most clonotypes. Compared with coincidental sharing between unrelated individuals, out-of-frame TCR alpha sequences shared between twins showed an excess of sequences with low generation probability. Abundant cord blood beta clonotypes had fewer insertions, young adult naive repertoires showed a similar but weaker trend, and memory repertoires showed no such trend. Because the same donors could not be followed over many years, the conclusions relied on cross-sectional statistical analysis. In beta out-of-frame sequences, excess twin sharing was weaker, because having fewer shared sequences lowered the signal-to-noise ratio.

Spanning cysteine to phenylalanine, the CDR3 consists of 16 amino acids. Only the CDR3 region is kept as DNA, spanning 48 bases read in frame from base 1. Looking up the germline V gene yields CDR1 KGHDR and CDR2 SFDVKD. V and J lose 3 bases and 1 base, and a span of 13 bases separates them. Every donor in the study was a healthy Caucasian. Sequences were obtained from cord blood. The TCR comes from a newborn girl in good health. The chain uses TRBV24-1 and TRBJ2-3; a tentative D match to TRBD1 spans 5 bases. CDR3 reads: CATSDPRVSGTDTQYF. The nucleotides are TGTGCCACCAGTGATCCCAGGGTATCGGGCACAGATACGCAGTATTTT.